This T cell receptor beta chain is drawn from a study of blood T cell dynamics during melanoma immunotherapy. The overall study: First-line therapy was either pembrolizumab or nivolumab with ipilimumab for metastatic melanoma. Study-wide points: At W3, later disease-control patients showed bifurcated PBMC repertoire changes, unlike progressors.

Worth noting for this clone: What it binds is unknown.

V lost 6 bases, J lost 3 bases, and 12 bases lay in between. The germline CDR1 and CDR2 sequences are MRHNA and SNTAGT. The CDR3 length is 14 residues. The data were produced by immunoSEQ multiplex PCR, yet TCRdb's version contains in-frame clones alone and is incomplete. This sample has roughly 30,000 clones, with 65% to 85% found just once. Time point reported: week 3, after first cycle of checkpoint inhibitor. The sequenced sample was blood, obtained from a patient treated with checkpoint blockade. The origin of this receptor is a human donor with melanoma. V usage is TRBV6-4 and J usage is TRBJ1-5, with D hard to call. CDR3 in DNA: TGTGCCAGCAGCCCCGAAGGCAACAATCAGCCCCAGCATTTT. Protein: CASSPEGNNQPQHF.